This T cell receptor beta chain is from a study of monozygotic twins with cystic fibrosis. Study overall: With about 15 PCR cycles, barcoded libraries came from about 2.9 micrograms of fragmented DNA.

The study's findings and limits: V usage most resembled the co-twin in 13 of 16 pairs. Monozygotic CF twins shared more identical nucleotide clonotypes than unrelated patients.

Trimming cost V 2 bases and J 5 bases, with 7 bases left between them. The CDR3 runs 13 residues. Looked up from germline, CDR1 is MNHNY and CDR2 is SVGAGI (reference sequence). TCRdb keeps only in-frame clones here, not all; method: immunoSEQ multiplex PCR. The sample holds 20,000 to 25,000 clones, approximately 97% seen once. With regard to this clone: Its matching antigen is unknown.

V gene TRBV6-6 combines with J gene TRBJ1-5; D remains unclear. This clonotype was sampled from a girl between 10 and 17 years old with cystic fibrosis. Sequenced input: blood. The CDR3 DNA reads as TGTGCCAGCAGTTACAACGAGGATCAGCCCCAGCATTTT. It yields the protein CASSYNEDQPQHF.